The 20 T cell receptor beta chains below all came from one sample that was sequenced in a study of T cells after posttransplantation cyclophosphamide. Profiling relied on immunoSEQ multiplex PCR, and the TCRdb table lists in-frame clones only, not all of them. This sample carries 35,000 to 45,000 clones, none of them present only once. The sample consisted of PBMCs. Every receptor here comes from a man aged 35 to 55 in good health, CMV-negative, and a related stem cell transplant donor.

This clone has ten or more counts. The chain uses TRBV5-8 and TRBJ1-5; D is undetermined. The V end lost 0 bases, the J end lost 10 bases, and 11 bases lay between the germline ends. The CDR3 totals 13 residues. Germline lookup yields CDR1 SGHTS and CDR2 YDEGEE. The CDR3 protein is CASSLAGGYPQHF. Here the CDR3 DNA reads TGTGCCAGCAGCTTGGCCGGAGGGTATCCCCAGCATTTT.

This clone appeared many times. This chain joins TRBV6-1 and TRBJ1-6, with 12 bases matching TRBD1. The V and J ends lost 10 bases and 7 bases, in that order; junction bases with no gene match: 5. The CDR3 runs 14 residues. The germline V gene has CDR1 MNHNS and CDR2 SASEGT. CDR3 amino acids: CATGTGGGNSPLHF. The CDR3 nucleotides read TGTGCCACCGGGACAGGGGGCGGGAATTCACCCCTCCACTTT.

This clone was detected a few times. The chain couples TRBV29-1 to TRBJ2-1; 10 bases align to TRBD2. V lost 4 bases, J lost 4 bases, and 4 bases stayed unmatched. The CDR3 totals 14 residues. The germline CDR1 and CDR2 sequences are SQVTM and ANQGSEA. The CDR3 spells CSVGGSGGYNEQFF. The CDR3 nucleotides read TGCAGCGTTGGGGGTAGCGGGGGGTACAATGAGCAGTTCTTC.

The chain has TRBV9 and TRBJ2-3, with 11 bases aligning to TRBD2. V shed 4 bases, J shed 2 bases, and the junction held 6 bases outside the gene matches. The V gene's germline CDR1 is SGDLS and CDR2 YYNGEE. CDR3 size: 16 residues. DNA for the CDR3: TGTGCCAGCAGCTTTTTAGCGGGGGGGTACACAGATACGCAGTATTTT. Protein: CASSFLAGGYTDTQYF.

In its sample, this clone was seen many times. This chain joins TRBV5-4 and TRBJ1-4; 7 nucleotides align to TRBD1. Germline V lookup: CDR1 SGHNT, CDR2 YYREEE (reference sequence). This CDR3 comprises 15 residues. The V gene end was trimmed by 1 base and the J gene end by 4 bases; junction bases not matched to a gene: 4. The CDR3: CASSLQGGFNEKLFF. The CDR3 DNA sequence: TGTGCCAGCAGCTTGCAGGGGGGATTTAATGAAAAACTGTTTTTT. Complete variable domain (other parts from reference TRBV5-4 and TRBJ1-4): ETGVTQSPTHLIKTRGQQVTLRCSSQSGHNTVSWYQQALGQGPQFIFQYYREEENGRGNFPPRFSGLQFPNYSSELNVNALELDDSALYLCASSLQGGFNEKLFFGSGTQLSVL.

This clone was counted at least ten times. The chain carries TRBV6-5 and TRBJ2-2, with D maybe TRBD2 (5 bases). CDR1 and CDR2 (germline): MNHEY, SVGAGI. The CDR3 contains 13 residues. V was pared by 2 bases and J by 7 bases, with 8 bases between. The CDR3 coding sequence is TGTGCCAGCAGTTACCAGGAGGACGGGGAGCTGTTTTTT. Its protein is CASSYQEDGELFF.

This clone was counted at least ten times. The CDR3 protein is CASSSQGAGTEAFF. The CDR3 nucleotides read TGTGCCAGCAGTTCACAGGGGGCAGGCACTGAAGCTTTCTTT. The chain has TRBV7-6 and TRBJ1-1, with 9 bases that match TRBD1. Germline assignment: CDR1 SGHVS and CDR2 FNYEAQ. This CDR3 region has 14 residues. Trimming cost V 6 bases and J 4 bases; bases outside gene matches: 6. The full variable domain, in which reference TRBV7-6 and TRBJ1-1 provide the parts outside the CDR3, is GAGVSQSPRYKVTKRGQDVALRCDPISGHVSLYWYRQALGQGPEFLTYFNYEAQQDKSGLPNDRFSAERPEGSISTLTIQRTEQRDSAMYRCASSSQGAGTEAFFGQGTRLTVV.

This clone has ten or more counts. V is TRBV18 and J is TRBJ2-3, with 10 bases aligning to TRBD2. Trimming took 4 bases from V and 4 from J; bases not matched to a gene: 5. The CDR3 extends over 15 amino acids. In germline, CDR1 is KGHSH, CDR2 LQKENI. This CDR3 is CASSLIAGGSDTQYF. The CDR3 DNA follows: TGTGCCAGCTCACTTATAGCGGGAGGATCAGATACGCAGTATTTT.

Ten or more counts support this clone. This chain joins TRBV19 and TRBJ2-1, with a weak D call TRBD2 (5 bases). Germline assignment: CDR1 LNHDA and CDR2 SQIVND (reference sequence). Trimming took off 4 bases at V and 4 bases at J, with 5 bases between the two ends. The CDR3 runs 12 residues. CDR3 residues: CASSTGYNEQFF. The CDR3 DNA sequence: TGTGCCAGTAGTACGGGATACAATGAGCAGTTCTTC.

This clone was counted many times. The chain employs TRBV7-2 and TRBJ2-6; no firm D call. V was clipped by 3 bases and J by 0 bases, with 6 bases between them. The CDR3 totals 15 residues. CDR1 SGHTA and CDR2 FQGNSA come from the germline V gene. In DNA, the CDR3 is TGTGCCAGCAGCTTGGGCCTCTCTGGGGCCAACGTCCTGACTTTC. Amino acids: CASSLGLSGANVLTF.

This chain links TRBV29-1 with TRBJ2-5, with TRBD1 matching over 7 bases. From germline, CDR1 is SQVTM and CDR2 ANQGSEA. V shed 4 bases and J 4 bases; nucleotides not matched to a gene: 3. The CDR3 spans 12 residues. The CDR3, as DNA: TGCAGCGTTGTTAGGGGGCCAGAGACCCAGTACTTC. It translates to CSVVRGPETQYF.

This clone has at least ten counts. CDR3 bases: TGTGCCAGTAGCTGGACAGAAGGCGGTCAGCCCCAGCATTTT. Its protein is CASSWTEGGQPQHF. The V gene is TRBV19, the J gene TRBJ1-5, with D perhaps TRBD1 (6 bases). CDR1 is LNHDA and CDR2 is SQIVND in the germline V gene (reference sequence). V was shortened by 6 bases and J by 6 bases, with 15 bases between the two germline ends. The CDR3 contains 14 residues.

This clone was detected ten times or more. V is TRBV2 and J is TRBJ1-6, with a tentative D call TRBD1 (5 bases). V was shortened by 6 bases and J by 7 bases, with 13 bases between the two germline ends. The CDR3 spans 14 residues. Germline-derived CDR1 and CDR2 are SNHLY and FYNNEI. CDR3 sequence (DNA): TGTGCCAGCAGCGGAGGGACGGCGAATTCACCCCTCCACTTT. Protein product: CASSGGTANSPLHF.

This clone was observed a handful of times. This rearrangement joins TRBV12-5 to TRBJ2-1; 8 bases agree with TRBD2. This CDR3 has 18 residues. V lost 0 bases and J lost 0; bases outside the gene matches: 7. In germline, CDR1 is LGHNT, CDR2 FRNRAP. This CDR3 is CASGLVRGGPSSYNEQFF. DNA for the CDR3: TGTGCTAGTGGTTTGGTACGGGGGGGCCCGAGCTCCTACAATGAGCAGTTCTTC.

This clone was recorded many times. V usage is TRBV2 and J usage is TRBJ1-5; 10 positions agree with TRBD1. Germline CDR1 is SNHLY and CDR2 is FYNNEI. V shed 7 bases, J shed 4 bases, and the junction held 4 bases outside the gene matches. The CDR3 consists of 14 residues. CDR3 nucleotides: TGTGCCAGCACGGACAGGGGGGAGAATCAGCCCCAGCATTTT. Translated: CASTDRGENQPQHF.

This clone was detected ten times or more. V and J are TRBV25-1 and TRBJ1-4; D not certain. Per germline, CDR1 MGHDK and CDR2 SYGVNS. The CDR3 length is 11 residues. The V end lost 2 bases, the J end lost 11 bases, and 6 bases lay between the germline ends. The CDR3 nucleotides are TGTGCCAGCAGTGAAGGCTGGAAACTGTTTTTT. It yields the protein CASSEGWKLFF.

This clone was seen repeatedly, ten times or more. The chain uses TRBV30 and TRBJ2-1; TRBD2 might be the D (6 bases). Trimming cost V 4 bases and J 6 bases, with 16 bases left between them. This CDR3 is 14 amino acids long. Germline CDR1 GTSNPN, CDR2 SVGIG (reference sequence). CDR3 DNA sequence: TGTGCCTGGACCCACCGGAGGAGGGCCAATGAGCAGTTCTTC. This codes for CAWTHRRRANEQFF.

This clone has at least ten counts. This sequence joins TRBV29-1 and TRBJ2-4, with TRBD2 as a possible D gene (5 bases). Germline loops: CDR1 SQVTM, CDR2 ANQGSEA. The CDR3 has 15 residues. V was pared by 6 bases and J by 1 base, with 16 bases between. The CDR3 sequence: CSVQLGLRAKNIQYF. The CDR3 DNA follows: TGCAGCGTCCAACTAGGGCTCAGGGCCAAAAACATTCAGTACTTC.

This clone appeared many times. CDR3 residues: CASSDLAGPAGEQYF. In nucleotides, the CDR3 is TGTGCCAGCAGCGACCTAGCGGGCCCGGCGGGGGAGCAGTACTTC. The rearrangement joins TRBV5-5 to TRBJ2-7, with TRBD2 identical over 8 bases. Germline CDR1 is SGHKS and CDR2 is YYEKEE (reference sequence). V lost 4 bases to trimming and J lost 7 bases; unmatched junction nucleotides: 13. The CDR3 runs 15 residues.

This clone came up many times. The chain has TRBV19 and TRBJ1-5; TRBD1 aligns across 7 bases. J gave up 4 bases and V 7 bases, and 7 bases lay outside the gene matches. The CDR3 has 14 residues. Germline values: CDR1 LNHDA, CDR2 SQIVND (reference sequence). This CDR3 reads CASKPGQINQPQHF. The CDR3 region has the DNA TGTGCCAGTAAACCGGGACAGATAAATCAGCCCCAGCATTTT.